A selection of T cell receptor beta chains follows, all from one sample in a study of blood T cell repertoires in COVID-19. Assay: immunoSEQ multiplex PCR; the TCRdb copy retains only in-frame clones and omits some. This table holds around 200,000 clones, 80% to 90% found once. The sample was peripheral blood. The receptors were sampled from a man between 45 and 60 years old with active or convalescent COVID-19. Each CDR3 is given with its conserved first and last residue. D genes are given only for firm matches. Clone size is given for some rows only: seen once, a few or many times, or a class if the clone is expanded.

V: TRBV7-2
length: 15
D: TRBD1
size: -
J: TRBJ1-2
DNA: TGTGCCAGCAGCGCCGACAGGGCTATTAACTATGGCTACACCTTC
CDR3: CASSADRAINYGYTF

V: TRBV5-1
length: 15
D: -
size: -
J: TRBJ2-3
DNA: TGCGCCAGCAGCTTGTTAACCCTTGGGGCCGATACGCAGTATTTT
CDR3: CASSLLTLGADTQYF

V: TRBV2
length: 17
D: TRBD2
size: -
J: TRBJ2-1
DNA: TGTGCCAGCTTACGATGGACTAGCGGGGCTTATGTCGATGAGCAGTTCTTC
CDR3: CASLRWTSGAYVDEQFF

V: TRBV30
length: 14
D: TRBD1
size: -
J: TRBJ1-4
DNA: TGTGCCTGGGGACCGGGACAGCTTAATGAAAAACTGTTTTTT
CDR3: CAWGPGQLNEKLFF

V: TRBV19
length: 12
D: -
size: -
J: TRBJ1-2
DNA: TGTGCCAGTAGTATGACAGGATATGGCTACACCTTC
CDR3: CASSMTGYGYTF

V: TRBV30
length: 18
D: TRBD1
size: once
J: TRBJ1-2
DNA: TGTGCCTGGAAAAAGCCATGGACAGGGGGCTCGAAATTCTATGGCTACACCTTC
CDR3: CAWKKPWTGGSKFYGYTF

V: TRBV3-1/TRBV3-2
length: 16
D: TRBD1
size: -
J: TRBJ2-7
DNA: TGTGCCAGCAGCCAGGAACGCGGACAGGGGACCGCCGAGCAGTACTTC
CDR3: CASSQERGQGTAEQYF

V: TRBV5-4
length: 15
D: TRBD2
size: -
J: TRBJ2-1
DNA: TGTGCCAGCAGCCAAACTAGCGGGATAACCAATGAGCAGTTCTTC
CDR3: CASSQTSGITNEQFF

V: TRBV7-9
length: 13
D: -
size: many
J: TRBJ2-7
DNA: TGTGCCAGCAGCCCCAAGGACAGCTACGAGCAGTACTTC
CDR3: CASSPKDSYEQYF

V: TRBV2
length: 18
D: -
size: -
J: TRBJ1-4
DNA: TGTGCCAGCAGCCTAACCCGGTCTCGGCCGCGACAAAATGAAAAACTGTTTTTT
CDR3: CASSLTRSRPRQNEKLFF

V: TRBV7-2
length: 11
D: TRBD1
size: -
J: TRBJ2-7
DNA: TGTGCCAGCGGACAGGTCCACGAGCAGTACTTC
CDR3: CASGQVHEQYF

V: TRBV6-1
length: 13
D: -
size: -
J: TRBJ1-2
DNA: TGTGCCAGCAGTGAGGTCCTACAGGGTCCCCGGGCCTTC
CDR3: CASSEVLQGPRAF

V: TRBV5-4
length: 15
D: TRBD1
size: -
J: TRBJ1-1
DNA: TGTGCCAGCAGCTCACCGACAGGGGAATACACTGAAGCTTTCTTT
CDR3: CASSSPTGEYTEAFF

V: TRBV18
length: 14
D: TRBD1
size: -
J: TRBJ2-5
DNA: TGTGCCAGCTCACCTACAGGGGGAGGAGAGACCCAGTACTTC
CDR3: CASSPTGGGETQYF

V: TRBV5-1
length: 16
D: TRBD2
size: -
J: TRBJ2-3
DNA: TGCGCCAGCAGCTTGGGGACTAGCGAGACCACAGATACGCAGTATTTT
CDR3: CASSLGTSETTDTQYF

V: TRBV19
length: 15
D: TRBD1
size: -
J: TRBJ1-2
DNA: TGTGCCAGTAGTATAGGAGGGACAGGGGCCTATGGCTACACCTTC
CDR3: CASSIGGTGAYGYTF

V: TRBV27
length: 13
D: TRBD1
size: once
J: TRBJ1-2
DNA: TGTGCCAGCAGCAGACAGGGCACCTATGGCTACACCTTC
CDR3: CASSRQGTYGYTF

V: TRBV19
length: 19
D: -
size: -
J: TRBJ2-6
DNA: TGTGCCAGTAGTATAAGCGGCAGGGGAGGGTTCGTTGGGGCCAACGTCCTGACTTTC
CDR3: CASSISGRGGFVGANVLTF

V: TRBV6-4
length: 16
D: TRBD2
size: -
J: TRBJ2-1
DNA: TGTGCCAGCAGTGTAATTAGACTAGCGGGCTACAATGAGCAGTTCTTC
CDR3: CASSVIRLAGYNEQFF

V: TRBV18
length: 14
D: -
size: -
J: TRBJ1-1
DNA: TGTGCCAGCTCACCGGACAATATGAACACTGAAGCTTTCTTT
CDR3: CASSPDNMNTEAFF

V: TRBV28
length: 17
D: TRBD1
size: -
J: TRBJ2-3
DNA: TGTGCCAGCAGTTCGGTGAGACGGACAGGGATGGGAGATACGCAGTATTTT
CDR3: CASSSVRRTGMGDTQYF

V: TRBV6-1
length: 11
D: -
size: -
J: TRBJ2-7
DNA: TGTGCCAGCAGTGATGAGGACGAGCAGTACTTC
CDR3: CASSDEDEQYF

V: TRBV2
length: 12
D: -
size: -
J: TRBJ1-5
DNA: TGTGCCAGCAGTGCCCCCTCGGGGCCCCAGCATTTT
CDR3: CASSAPSGPQHF

V: TRBV10-3
length: 14
D: TRBD2
size: -
J: TRBJ2-3
DNA: TGTGCCACACTGACTAGCGGGAGAGGGGATACGCAGTATTTT
CDR3: CATLTSGRGDTQYF

V: TRBV5-1
length: 15
D: TRBD1
size: -
J: TRBJ1-2
DNA: TGCGCCAGCAGCCCGGGACAGGGACGGGCCTATGGCTACACCTTC
CDR3: CASSPGQGRAYGYTF

V: TRBV6-5
length: 15
D: TRBD1
size: -
J: TRBJ2-7
DNA: TGTGCCAGCAGGACAAGACAGGGGTTCTCCTACGAGCAGTACTTC
CDR3: CASRTRQGFSYEQYF

V: TRBV2
length: 15
D: -
size: -
J: TRBJ1-2
DNA: TGTGCCAGCAGTGAAGGGACAGCCAGTAACTATGGCTACACCTTC
CDR3: CASSEGTASNYGYTF